The source of this T cell receptor (beta chain) is a study of blood T cell repertoires in COVID-19. The overall study: Acute and convalescent COVID-19 samples came from the United States, Italy and Spain. Sample material is recorded as cDNA or gDNA derived from T cells, B-cell-depleted T cells, or PBMCs.

This CDR3 has 16 residues. Germline trimming cut 0 bases from V and 6 bases from J; bases unmatched to any gene: 8. CDR1 is LGHNA and CDR2 is YNFKEQ in the germline V gene. Authors' methods: Scientists estimated how many nucleated cells there were by amplifying reference gene primers. Profiled with immunoSEQ multiplex PCR; TCRdb holds only in-frame clones, not every one. Clone size and the V and J calls come from that table; the DNA yielded D and trimming. The sample yields 100,000 to 150,000 clones, over 75% seen once. Sequenced: peripheral blood. This chain links TRBV4-2 with TRBJ2-1; TRBD2 aligns across 7 bases. The origin of this receptor is a woman aged 55-70 years with acute or convalescent COVID-19. The CDR3 here is CASSQEGGRGGNEQFF. In DNA form, the CDR3 reads TGTGCCAGCAGCCAAGAAGGTGGCCGCGGGGGCAATGAGCAGTTCTTC.